The sequence of this TCR beta chain was determined in a study of identical twins. This clonotype appeared a few times. A single record per CDR3 protein comes from TCRdb applying MiXCR to the 5' RACE reads. The sample lists hundreds of thousands of distinct CDR3 sequences, around 8.6% occurring once. Per germline, CDR1 MNHNS and CDR2 SASEGT. The CDR3 is made up of 15 amino acids. The V end lost 7 bases, the J end lost 6 bases, and 20 bases lay between the germline ends. The same sample was also used in a study of yellow fever vaccine responses in identical twins.

This sequence joins TRBV6-1 and TRBJ2-3; D uncertain. Sequencing was done on a sample of PBMCs. The TCR was taken from a woman between 18 and 29 years old in good health. CDR3 protein: CASKHHGLSHDTQYF. For the CDR3, the DNA is TGTGCCAGCAAACACCATGGGTTGAGTCACGATACGCAGTATTTT.